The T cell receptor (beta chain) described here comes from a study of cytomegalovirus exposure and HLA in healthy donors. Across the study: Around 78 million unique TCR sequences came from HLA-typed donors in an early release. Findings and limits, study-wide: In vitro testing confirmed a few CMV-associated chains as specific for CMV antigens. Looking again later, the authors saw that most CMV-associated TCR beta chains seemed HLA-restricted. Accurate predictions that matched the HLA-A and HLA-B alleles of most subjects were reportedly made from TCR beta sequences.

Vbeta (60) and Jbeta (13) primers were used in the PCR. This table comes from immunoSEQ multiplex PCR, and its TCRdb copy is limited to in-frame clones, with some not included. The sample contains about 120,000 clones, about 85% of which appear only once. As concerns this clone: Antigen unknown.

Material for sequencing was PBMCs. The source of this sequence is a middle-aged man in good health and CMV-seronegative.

The CDR3 nucleotides read TGTGCCAGCAGTGAGTTAGCGGGGGGTATTAGTGAGCAGTTCTTC. It codes for CASSELAGGISEQFF. V usage is TRBV2 and J usage is TRBJ2-1; TRBD2 matches at 10 bases. Trimming at V came to 3 bases and at J to 9 bases, leaving 8 bases not matched to a gene. The CDR3 is made up of 15 amino acids. In germline, CDR1 is SNHLY, CDR2 FYNNEI.